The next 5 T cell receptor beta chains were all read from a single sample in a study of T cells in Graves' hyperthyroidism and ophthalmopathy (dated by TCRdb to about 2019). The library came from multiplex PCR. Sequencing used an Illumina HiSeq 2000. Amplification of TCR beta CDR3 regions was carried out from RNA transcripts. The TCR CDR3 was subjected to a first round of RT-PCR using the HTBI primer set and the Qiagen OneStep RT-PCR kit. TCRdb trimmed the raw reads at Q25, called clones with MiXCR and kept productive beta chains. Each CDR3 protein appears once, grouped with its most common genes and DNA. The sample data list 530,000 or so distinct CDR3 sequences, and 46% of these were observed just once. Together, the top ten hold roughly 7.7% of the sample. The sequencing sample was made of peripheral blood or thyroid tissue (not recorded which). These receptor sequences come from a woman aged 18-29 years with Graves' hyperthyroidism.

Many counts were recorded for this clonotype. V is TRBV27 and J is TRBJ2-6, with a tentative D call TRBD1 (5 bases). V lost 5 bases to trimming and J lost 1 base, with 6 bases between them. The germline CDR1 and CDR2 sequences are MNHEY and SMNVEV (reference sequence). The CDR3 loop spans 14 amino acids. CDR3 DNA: TGTGCCAGCAGTGCAGGGTCTGGGGCCAACGTCCTGACTTTC. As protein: CASSAGSGANVLTF.

DNA of the CDR3: TGTGCCAGCAGCTTGCCGGGGACAGGGGGCGAGTGGAGGACTGAAGCTTTCTTT. This sequence encodes CASSLPGTGGEWRTEAFF. V gene TRBV7-6 combines with J gene TRBJ1-1; 12 bases line up with TRBD1. CDR1 and CDR2 (germline): SGHVS, FNYEAQ. V trimming: 3 bases; J trimming: 5 bases; junction bases outside the gene matches: 13. This CDR3 comprises 18 residues.

CDR3 loop: CSLVLGNTEAFF. The CDR3 nucleotides are TGCAGCTTAGTTTTGGGGAACACTGAAGCTTTCTTT. V is TRBV29-1 and J is TRBJ1-1; D is undetermined. There are 12 residues in the CDR3. With 8 bases removed from V and 1 base from J, the gap between germline ends came to 11 bases. Germline V CDR1 and CDR2: SQVTM, ANQGSEA.

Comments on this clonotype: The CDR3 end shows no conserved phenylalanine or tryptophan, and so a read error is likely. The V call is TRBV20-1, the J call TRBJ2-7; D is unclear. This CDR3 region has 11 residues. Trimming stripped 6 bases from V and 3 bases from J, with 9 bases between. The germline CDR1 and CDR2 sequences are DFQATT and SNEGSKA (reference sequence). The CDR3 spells CSALIFYEQYL. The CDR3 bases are TGCAGTGCACTTATCTTCTACGAGCAGTACCTC.

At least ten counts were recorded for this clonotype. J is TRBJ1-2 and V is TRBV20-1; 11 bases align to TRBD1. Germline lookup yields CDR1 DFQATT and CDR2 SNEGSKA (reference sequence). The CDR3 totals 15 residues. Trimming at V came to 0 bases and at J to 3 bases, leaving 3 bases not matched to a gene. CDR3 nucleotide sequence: TGCAGTGCTAGAGACCCGGGACAGGGGGACTATGGCTACACCTTC. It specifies CSARDPGQGDYGYTF.